This TCR beta chain was documented in a study of beta chain features in type 1 diabetes. Study at large: Sorted cells, some 110,000,000 in number, were examined across all samples.

To note about this clone: Its target is unknown.

Trimming cost V 3 bases and J 0 bases, with 8 bases left between them. From germline, CDR1 is SQVTM and CDR2 ANQGSEA. The CDR3 runs 13 residues. Whole-study results and caveats: Moderate but significant shortening of TCRB CDR3s was recorded in all four CD4+ subsets from Type 1 diabetes patients. The study found that naive, central memory and Treg TCRB repertoires appeared more similar in patients than in healthy donors.

Researchers reported sorting CD4+ naive, central memory, regulatory and stem cell-like memory cells via CD45RO/CCR7/CD25/CD127/CD95/CD27. The entirety of the isolated RNA underwent reverse transcription, so expressed TCRB transcripts were sequenced. Here immunoSEQ multiplex PCR was the method, and the copy in TCRdb shows in-frame clones only, minus some. The table has 640,000 or so clones, about 14% seen once. The V and J genes are TRBV29-1 and TRBJ1-1; D is possibly TRBD1 (5 bases). The material sequenced was naive CD4+ T cells from blood. This TCR was sampled from a man aged 18 to 30 with type 1 diabetes. The CDR3 reads CSVDPGLNTEAFF. CDR3 sequence (DNA): TGCAGCGTTGATCCAGGGTTGAACACTGAAGCTTTCTTT.